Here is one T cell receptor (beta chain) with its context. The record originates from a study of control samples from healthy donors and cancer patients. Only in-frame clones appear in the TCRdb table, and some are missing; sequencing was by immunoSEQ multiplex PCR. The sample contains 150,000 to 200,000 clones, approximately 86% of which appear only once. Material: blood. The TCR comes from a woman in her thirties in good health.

CDR3 protein: CASSGQGYGYTF. CDR3 coding DNA: TGTGCCAGCAGCGGACAGGGGTATGGCTACACCTTC. The V and J genes are TRBV3-1 (or the pseudogene TRBV3-2) and TRBJ1-2, with 9 bases fitting TRBD1. With V trimmed by 5 bases and J by 5 bases, 0 bases remained unmatched. The CDR3 sequence is 12 residues long. CDR1 and CDR2 (germline): LGHDT, YNNKEL (reference sequence).